The sequence of this T cell receptor beta chain was determined in a study of cytomegalovirus exposure and HLA in healthy donors. Study-wide findings and caveats: In a later analysis, across HLA loci, associated TCR counts were highest for DRB1, lowest for HLA-C. CMV antigen specificity of three CMV-associated chains was confirmed in vitro. Available immune exposure information covered CMV serostatus only. Among the sequence variants, a highly shared cluster was likely an artifact of sequencing.

This CDR3 is built from 16 residues. Trimming left V 7 bases short and J 0 bases short, with 16 bases between. Germline V CDR1 and CDR2: MDHEN, SYDVKM. The PCR had 60 Vbeta and 13 Jbeta primers. Sequencing used immunoSEQ multiplex PCR; TCRdb keeps in-frame clones, though not all of them. The data show approximately 150,000 clones, with approximately 80% seen just once and about 1.3% held by the top ten. Concerning this clone itself: Its specificity is not known.

The V gene is TRBV28, the J gene TRBJ1-5; D remains unclear. The TCR was taken from a woman aged 50 to 60 in good health and CMV-seronegative. The sequenced material came from PBMCs. The CDR3: CASTSPGEDSNQPQHF. The CDR3 DNA reads TGTGCCAGCACCTCCCCCGGCGAGGATAGCAATCAGCCCCAGCATTTT.